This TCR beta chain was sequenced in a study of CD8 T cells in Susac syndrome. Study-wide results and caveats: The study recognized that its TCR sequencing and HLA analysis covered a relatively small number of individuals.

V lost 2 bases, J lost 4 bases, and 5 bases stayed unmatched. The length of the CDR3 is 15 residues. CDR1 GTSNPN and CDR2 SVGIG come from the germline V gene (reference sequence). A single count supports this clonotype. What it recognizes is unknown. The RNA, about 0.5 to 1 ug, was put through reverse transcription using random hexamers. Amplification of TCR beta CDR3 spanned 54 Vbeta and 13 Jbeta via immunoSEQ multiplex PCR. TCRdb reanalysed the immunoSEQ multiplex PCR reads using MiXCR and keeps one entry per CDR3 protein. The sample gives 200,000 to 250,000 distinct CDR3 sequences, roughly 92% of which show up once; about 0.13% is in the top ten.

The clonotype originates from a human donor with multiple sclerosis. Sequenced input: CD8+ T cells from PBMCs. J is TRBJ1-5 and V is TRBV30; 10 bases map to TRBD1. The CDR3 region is CAWSWGTGANQPQHF. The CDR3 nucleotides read TGTGCCTGGAGTTGGGGGACAGGGGCAAATCAGCCCCAGCATTTT.